A single sample gave rise to the 26 T cell receptor beta chains below, sequenced in a study of T cell responses to AZD1222 COVID-19 vaccine. Profiling relied on immunoSEQ multiplex PCR, and the TCRdb table lists in-frame clones only, not all of them. The sample includes about 76,000 clones, 60% to 85% of them seen just once. The specimen was peripheral blood, collected 28 days after the second dose of the MenACWY control vaccine. The receptors were sampled from an adult who received the MenACWY meningococcal vaccine as a control.

The rearrangement links TRBV7-8 to TRBJ1-2, with 8 bases fitting TRBD1. CDR3 length equals 16 residues. Germline values: CDR1 SGHVS, CDR2 FQNEAQ. The trim removed 1 base at V and 5 bases at J, leaving 9 bases unmatched. CDR3 sequence: CASSLGLGQDGYGYTF. Here the CDR3 DNA reads TGTGCCAGCAGCTTAGGTTTGGGACAGGATGGGTATGGCTACACCTTC.

This clone was found once. This chain connects TRBV2 to TRBJ2-1, with no clear D. The germline V gene has CDR1 SNHLY and CDR2 FYNNEI. This CDR3 is 13 amino acids long. V was clipped by 5 bases and J by 2 bases, with 7 bases between them. CDR3 in amino acids: CASSPVTYNEQFF. Here the CDR3 DNA reads TGTGCCAGCAGTCCAGTTACCTACAATGAGCAGTTCTTC.

The rearrangement joins TRBV7-9 to TRBJ1-4; 7 nucleotides agree with TRBD1. Germline lookup yields CDR1 SEHNR and CDR2 FQNEAQ (reference sequence). V trimming: 1 base; J trimming: 5 bases; junction bases outside the gene matches: 4. This CDR3 comprises 15 residues. CDR3 nucleotide sequence: TGTGCCAGCAGCTTAGGTCAGGGGGAAAATGAAAAACTGTTTTTT. Translated, it gives CASSLGQGENEKLFF.

The V gene is TRBV6-2 or TRBV6-3, the J gene TRBJ1-2; D is possibly TRBD1 (6 bases). This CDR3 spans 14 amino acids. The ends were cut back, 0 bases at V and 6 bases at J, with 11 bases in the middle. Germline V lookup: CDR1 MNHEY, CDR2 SVGEGT. The DNA for the CDR3 is TGTGCCAGCAGTTACTCGAGTGGGGGCAATGGCTACACCTTC. As protein: CASSYSSGGNGYTF.

Comments on this clone: One base away lies a much larger clone, so this may be a sequencing read error. Other DNA sequences in the sample encode the same CDR3. The chain employs TRBV5-1 and TRBJ1-6, with D perhaps matching TRBD1 (5 bases). This CDR3 is built from 14 residues. In germline, CDR1 is SGHRS, CDR2 YFSETQ. CDR3 in DNA: TGCGCCCGCAGCTTGGGGGGGGAAAATTCACCCCTCCACTTT. This translates into CARSLGGENSPLHF.

This chain links TRBV3-1 (or the pseudogene TRBV3-2) with TRBJ2-5, with 12 bases identical to TRBD2. Germline loops: CDR1 LGHDT, CDR2 YNNKEL (reference sequence). V trimming: 6 bases; J trimming: 4 bases; junction bases outside the gene matches: 6. The CDR3 has 15 amino acids. This CDR3 reads CASSYGLAGPETQYF. The CDR3 DNA reads as TGTGCCAGCAGTTACGGACTAGCGGGACCAGAGACCCAGTACTTC.

The chain is built from TRBV7-2 and TRBJ1-3, with 7 bases that match TRBD1. Trimming at V came to 5 bases and at J to 6 bases, leaving 7 bases not matched to a gene. This CDR3 is built from 14 residues. Germline values: CDR1 SGHTA, CDR2 FQGNSA. CDR3 residues: CASSKPGTVNTIYF. DNA for the CDR3: TGTGCCAGCAGCAAACCCGGGACAGTAAACACCATATATTTT.

The chain carries TRBV7-9 and TRBJ2-1, with D possibly TRBD2 on 6 matching bases. Germline assignment: CDR1 SEHNR and CDR2 FQNEAQ (reference sequence). CDR3 length: 12 amino acids. Deletions cut 3 bases from V and 12 bases from J, with 12 bases between. CDR3 coding DNA: TGTGCCAGCAGCTTGGACAACGGGAGGCAGTTCTTC. Translation: CASSLDNGRQFF.

A few counts support this clone. This chain links TRBV7-2 with TRBJ2-5; D is uncertain. The CDR3 extends over 11 amino acids. V was trimmed by 5 bases and J by 7 bases, leaving 8 bases between them. Germline V CDR1 and CDR2: SGHTA, FQGNSA. The CDR3 loop is CASSLGGTQYF. The CDR3 DNA follows: TGTGCCAGCAGCCTAGGCGGGACCCAGTACTTC.

There are a few counts of this clone. V is TRBV10-2 and J is TRBJ2-4; no clear D. The germline V gene encodes CDR1 WSHSY and CDR2 SAAADI. The CDR3 extends over 13 amino acids. V was clipped by 4 bases and J by 7 bases, with 11 bases between them. CDR3: CASSASSENIQYF. The CDR3 DNA reads as TGCGCCAGCAGTGCTAGTAGTGAGAACATTCAGTACTTC.

The chain couples TRBV4-3 to TRBJ1-3, with D perhaps matching TRBD1 (5 bases). This CDR3 has 14 amino acids. The V end lost 0 bases, the J end lost 4 bases, and 7 bases lay between the germline ends. The germline V gene encodes CDR1 LGHNA and CDR2 YSLEER. The CDR3 region has the DNA TGCGCCAGCAGCCAAGACAGGGTCGGAAACACCATATATTTT. Its protein product is CASSQDRVGNTIYF.

This chain joins TRBV9 and TRBJ1-2; D is uncertain. The CDR3 runs 14 residues. V was trimmed by 0 bases and J by 7 bases, leaving 13 bases between them. The germline gives CDR1 SGDLS, CDR2 YYNGEE. The DNA for the CDR3 is TGTGCCAGCAGCGTAGCTCGTCGGGGTCCTGGCTACACCTTC. Amino acids: CASSVARRGPGYTF.

This chain joins TRBV24-1 and TRBJ2-1; possible D gene TRBD1, 6 bases. The CDR3 is made up of 13 amino acids. The V end lost 2 bases, the J end lost 11 bases, and 12 bases lay between the germline ends. In germline, CDR1 is KGHDR, CDR2 SFDVKD. CDR3 DNA sequence: TGTGCCACCAGTGATTGGACAGCCCCTAAGCAGTTCTTC. This sequence encodes CATSDWTAPKQFF.

The V call is TRBV5-1, the J call TRBJ2-1, with a possible D match to TRBD2 (6 bases). Trimming left V 1 base short and J 7 bases short, with 18 bases between. This CDR3 region has 16 residues. Germline assignment: CDR1 SGHRS and CDR2 YFSETQ. CDR3 protein: CASSLRSSGPTNEQFF. Here the CDR3 DNA reads TGCGCCAGCAGCTTGCGGAGTAGCGGACCCACAAATGAGCAGTTCTTC.

With respect to this clone: Other DNA sequences in the same sample also yield this CDR3. V gene TRBV2 combines with J gene TRBJ1-1, with unresolved D. Germline CDR1 reads SNHLY; CDR2 reads FYNNEI. The CDR3 spans 11 residues. V was pared by 8 bases and J by 2 bases, with 6 bases between. The CDR3 loop is CASSRNTEAFF. CDR3 in DNA: TGTGCCAGCTCTAGAAACACTGAAGCTTTCTTT.

The chain joins TRBV3-1 (or the pseudogene TRBV3-2) to TRBJ1-5, with 11 positions matching TRBD1. Germline V lookup: CDR1 LGHDT, CDR2 YNNKEL (reference sequence). J gave up 2 bases and V 8 bases, and 23 bases lay outside the gene matches. The CDR3 runs 21 residues. CDR3 loop: CASGPTTFPGQGGSGNQPQHF. The CDR3 DNA sequence: TGTGCCAGCGGGCCCACCACCTTTCCGGGACAGGGGGGATCAGGCAATCAGCCCCAGCATTTT.

This chain links TRBV10-3 with TRBJ2-5; D gene uncertain. The CDR3 runs to 19 residues. V lost 0 bases to trimming and J lost 1 base, with 21 bases between them. Germline-derived CDR1 and CDR2 are ENHRY and SYGVKD. The CDR3 bases are TGTGCCATCAGTGAGTCGACGCCTCCGGTGGGTCCGCCCCAAGAGACCCAGTACTTC. As protein: CAISESTPPVGPPQETQYF.

V is TRBV2 and J is TRBJ1-1, with D possibly TRBD1 on 5 matching bases. Trimming stripped 8 bases from V and 1 base from J, with 11 bases between. The CDR3 runs 13 residues. Germline V gene lookup returns CDR1 SNHLY and CDR2 FYNNEI. The CDR3 DNA follows: TGTGCCAGCCAAAGCACAGGGAACACTGAAGCTTTCTTT. As protein: CASQSTGNTEAFF.

The DNA of the CDR3 is TGTGCCAGCAGCTTAAGACCGGGACAGGGGGCCGATACGCAGTATTTT. Amino acid sequence: CASSLRPGQGADTQYF. The chain links TRBV7-9 to TRBJ2-3; 12 bases are a match to TRBD1. Germline loops: CDR1 SEHNR, CDR2 FQNEAQ (reference sequence). This CDR3 has 16 residues. V gave up 2 bases and J gave up 6 bases; unmatched junction bases: 6.

J is TRBJ1-3 and V is TRBV18, with D possibly TRBD1 on 5 matching bases. The V gene's germline CDR1 is KGHSH and CDR2 LQKENI. This CDR3 contains 14 residues. Trimming removed 3 bases at V and 4 bases at J, with 10 bases between. CDR3 coding DNA: TGTGCCAGCTCACCCCAGGGAGCCGGAAACACCATATATTTT. Protein sequence: CASSPQGAGNTIYF.

This chain connects TRBV10-3 to TRBJ2-3; D is possibly TRBD2 (6 bases). The CDR3 contains 14 residues. The V and J ends lost 2 bases and 12 bases respectively, with 18 bases between them. The germline V gene encodes CDR1 ENHRY and CDR2 SYGVKD. This chain's CDR3 is CAISEGGRDSTQYF. In DNA, the CDR3 is TGTGCCATCAGTGAGGGAGGCCGGGACTCAACCCAGTATTTT.

The J gene is TRBJ2-1, the V gene TRBV28; 8 bases are a match to TRBD2. This CDR3 has 12 residues. Trimming took 6 bases from V and 7 from J; bases not matched to a gene: 2. CDR1 and CDR2 from the germline V gene are MDHEN and SYDVKM. The CDR3 protein is CASRVAGNEQFF. CDR3 sequence (DNA): TGTGCCAGCAGAGTAGCGGGAAATGAGCAGTTCTTC.

The rearrangement uses TRBV7-8 and TRBJ2-7; 11 nucleotides match TRBD2. The CDR3 spans 17 residues. Germline V gene lookup returns CDR1 SGHVS and CDR2 FQNEAQ. V was clipped by 1 base and J by 3 bases; unmatched bases: 8. CDR3 protein: CASSLGSAGLAGYEQYF. Here the CDR3 DNA reads TGTGCCAGCAGCTTAGGCTCGGCTGGACTAGCGGGCTACGAGCAGTACTTC.

There are a few counts of this clone. The chain employs TRBV3-1 (or the pseudogene TRBV3-2) and TRBJ1-2, with D possibly matching TRBD1 (5 bases). Germline CDR1 and CDR2: LGHDT and YNNKEL (reference sequence). The CDR3 extends over 14 amino acids. Between the trimmed V and J ends, which lost 0 bases and 3 bases, there was a span of 8 bases. CDR3 in DNA: TGTGCCAGCAGCCAAGATGGGGGTCACTATGGCTACACCTTC. It encodes CASSQDGGHYGYTF.

This rearrangement joins TRBV4-3 to TRBJ1-1; D is possibly TRBD1 (6 bases). CDR3 length equals 15 residues. Trimming took 4 bases from V and 1 from J, leaving 13 bases between them. From germline, CDR1 is LGHNA and CDR2 YSLEER. The CDR3 protein is CASSLDWGQNTEAFF. CDR3 sequence (DNA): TGCGCCAGCAGCCTCGATTGGGGGCAGAACACTGAAGCTTTCTTT.

V and J are TRBV6-5 and TRBJ1-1; no clear D gene. There are 15 residues in the CDR3. The V gene's germline CDR1 is MNHEY and CDR2 SVGAGI. The V end lost 6 bases, the J end lost 5 bases, and 19 bases lay between the germline ends. CDR3 in amino acids: CASRARGDRDTEAFF. CDR3 DNA: TGTGCCAGCAGGGCCCGAGGTGATCGTGATACTGAAGCTTTCTTT.